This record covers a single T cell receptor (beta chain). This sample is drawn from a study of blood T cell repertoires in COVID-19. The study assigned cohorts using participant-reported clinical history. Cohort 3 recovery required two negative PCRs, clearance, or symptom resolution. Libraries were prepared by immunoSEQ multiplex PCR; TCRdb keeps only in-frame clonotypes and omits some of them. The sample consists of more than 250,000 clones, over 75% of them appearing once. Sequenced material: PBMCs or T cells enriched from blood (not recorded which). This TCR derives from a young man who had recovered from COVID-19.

The CDR3 coding sequence is TGTGCCAGCAGCTCCCCCAATTCACCCCTCCACTTT. The encoded protein is CASSSPNSPLHF. This chain uses TRBV12-3 or TRBV12-4 with TRBJ1-6; D remains unclear. The CDR3 is 12 amino acids. V lost 6 bases and J 7 bases, leaving 7 bases between the germline ends.